This T cell receptor beta chain was obtained from a study of cytomegalovirus exposure and HLA in healthy donors. The study, taken as a whole, reports: Generally TCR sequences proved uncommon, though certain public TCRs appeared in numerous donors.

To note about this clone: Its antigen remains unknown.

Use of 60 Vbeta and 13 Jbeta primers characterized the PCR. The assay was immunoSEQ multiplex PCR, and TCRdb's table has in-frame clones only and misses some. The data show roughly 190,000 clones, 84% seen once. Sequencing used PBMCs. The sequence derives from a woman aged 45-60 years in good health and CMV-seropositive.

The CDR3 spells CAWGQGGDGYTF. The CDR3 DNA follows: TGTGCCTGGGGGCAGGGCGGGGATGGCTACACCTTC. J is TRBJ1-2 and V is TRBV30; weak D call: TRBD1 (5 bases). The germline gives CDR1 GTSNPN, CDR2 SVGIG (reference sequence). The CDR3 totals 12 residues. Trimming removed 5 bases from V and 6 bases from J, with 13 bases in between.